These 9 T cell receptor beta chains came from one sample sequenced in a study of T cell responses to AZD1222 COVID-19 vaccine. TCRdb's copy holds only in-frame clones and misses some; the assay was immunoSEQ multiplex PCR. This table holds roughly 100,000 clones, roughly 83% found once. The source material was peripheral blood, sampled on day 0 of AZD1222 vaccination. These receptors all stem from an adult in good health.

On this clone itself: This CDR3 is also generated by other DNA sequences in the sample. The rearrangement joins TRBV2 to TRBJ1-1; a weak D match, TRBD1 (5 bases). Looked up from germline, CDR1 is SNHLY and CDR2 is FYNNEI. V dropped 7 bases and J dropped 3 bases, with 15 bases sitting between them. CDR3 length: 14 amino acids. The CDR3 nucleotides are TGTGCCAGCAAGCGGGGCATTGGGGACACTGAAGCTTTCTTT. Its translation: CASKRGIGDTEAFF.

This chain joins TRBV30 and TRBJ1-2; possibly TRBD1 for D (6 bases). CDR3 size: 10 residues. Germline V gene sequence: CDR1 GTSNPN, CDR2 SVGIG (reference sequence). V was pared by 8 bases and J by 5 bases, with 9 bases between. The CDR3 region is CATRGYGYTF. CDR3 nucleotide sequence: TGTGCCACCAGGGGATATGGCTACACCTTC. Full variable domain (outside the CDR3, taken from reference TRBV30 and TRBJ1-2): SQTIHQWPATLVQPVGSPLSLECTVEGTSNPNLYWYRQAAGRGLQLLFYSVGIGQISSEVPQNLSASRPQDRQFILSSKKLLLSDSGFYLCATRGYGYTFGSGTRLTVV.

V gene TRBV5-6 combines with J gene TRBJ2-5; 9 bases agree with TRBD2. Germline V CDR1 and CDR2: SGHDT, YYEEEE. The CDR3 length is 16 residues. V was pared by 0 bases and J by 1 base, with 4 bases of the junction left unmatched. CDR3 bases: TGTGCCAGCAGCTTGGTGTTAGCGGGGGTCCAAGAGACCCAGTACTTC. Translating gives CASSLVLAGVQETQYF.

This clone has just one count. The chain joins TRBV19 to TRBJ1-6; D call uncertain. The germline V and J ends were trimmed by 7 bases and 7 bases, with 11 bases remaining between them. The germline V gene has CDR1 LNHDA and CDR2 SQIVND (reference sequence). The length of the CDR3 is 13 residues. In nucleotides, the CDR3 is TGTGCCAGTACCCTTTTCGGGAATTCACCCCTCCACTTT. Translated: CASTLFGNSPLHF.

The chain combines TRBV3-1 (or the pseudogene TRBV3-2) with TRBJ1-5; 7 bases line up with TRBD1. The germline CDR1 and CDR2 sequences are LGHDT and YNNKEL (reference sequence). This CDR3 spans 14 amino acids. V shed 5 bases, J shed 4 bases, and the junction held 5 bases outside the gene matches. The chain's CDR3 is CASSSTGRNQPQHF. The CDR3 DNA reads TGTGCCAGCAGCTCGACAGGGCGAAATCAGCCCCAGCATTTT.

The rearrangement links TRBV18 to TRBJ2-5, with TRBD2 matching 8 bases. The CDR3 consists of 13 residues. The germline V gene has CDR1 KGHSH and CDR2 LQKENI. V shed 9 bases and J 5 bases; nucleotides not matched to a gene: 8. For the CDR3, the DNA is TGTGCCAGTCGGACTAGCTCACGGGAGACCCAGTACTTC. Residues: CASRTSSRETQYF.

The chain recombines TRBV19 with TRBJ2-7, with TRBD1 matching 8 bases. The germline V gene encodes CDR1 LNHDA and CDR2 SQIVND (reference sequence). After removal of 10 bases from V and 3 bases from J, the junction contained 14 bases not matched to a gene. CDR3 length: 15 amino acids. In DNA, the CDR3 is TGTGCCACCCGATTGGGAGGACAGGGTCGCTACGAGCAGTACTTC. It translates to CATRLGGQGRYEQYF.

The CDR3 nucleotides read TGTGCCACCAGCAGAGATCCCCAGGGGACCAGCAATCAGCCCCAGCATTTT. Its protein is CATSRDPQGTSNQPQHF. J is TRBJ1-5 and V is TRBV15; TRBD1 might be the D (6 bases). CDR3 size: 17 residues. V was cut by 0 bases and J by 1 base, with 13 bases left in between. The germline gives CDR1 LNHNV, CDR2 YYDKDF (reference sequence).

The CDR3 loop is CASRLRDRGRGGDFF. The DNA of the CDR3 is TGTGCCAGCAGGCTCCGGGACAGGGGGCGCGGGGGTGATTTCTTT. This chain joins TRBV28 and TRBJ1-1; 12 positions agree with TRBD1. Germline CDR1 is MDHEN and CDR2 is SYDVKM. CDR3 length: 15 amino acids. V lost 6 bases, J lost 13 bases, and 15 bases stayed unmatched.